Listed below are T cell receptor beta chains from one sample, sequenced in a study of breast tumors, draining lymph nodes, adjacent tissues. One entry per CDR3 protein, called by TCRdb with MiXCR from the multiplex PCR reads. Counted here are roughly 120,000 distinct CDR3 sequences, about 20% occurring once; the ten biggest clones make up less than 4%. Material: axillary lymph node tissue. These receptors were obtained from a female donor with breast cancer. Some clones in this sample may be carry-over from other donors' samples. Both conserved end residues are part of each CDR3. D genes are given only for firm matches. Part of the rows lack a size; the others show once, few, many or a class for expanded clones.

>many|-|TRBJ2-1|TRBV24-1|15
CATSDPSRPNNEQFF
TGTGCCACCAGTGATCCGTCGCGGCCTAACAATGAGCAGTTCTTC
>many|-|TRBJ2-2|TRBV10-3|17
CAISEPTGLRGTGELFF
TGTGCCATCAGTGAGCCTACGGGCCTCAGAGGGACCGGGGAGCTGTTTTTT
>few|TRBD1|TRBJ2-5|TRBV3-1|15
CASSPGTGVAETQYF
TGTGCCAGCAGCCCCGGGACAGGGGTTGCGGAGACCCAGTACTTC
>many|TRBD2|TRBJ2-5|TRBV20-1|15
CSASTHRGGKETQYF
TGCAGTGCTAGTACACATCGCGGGGGGAAAGAGACCCAGTACTTC
>many|TRBD1|TRBJ2-1|TRBV19|15
CASSVRPGGNNEQFF
TGTGCCAGTAGTGTCCGGCCAGGGGGAAACAATGAGCAGTTCTTC
>many|TRBD2|TRBJ2-2|TRBV14|19
CASSQPLRGGGPNTGELFF
TGTGCCAGCAGCCAACCTCTGCGGGGGGGCGGCCCCAACACCGGGGAGCTGTTTTTT
>many|-|TRBJ2-7|TRBV5-1|13
CASSATSFYEQYF
TGCGCCAGCAGCGCCACTAGTTTCTACGAGCAGTACTTC
>many|-|TRBJ2-3|TRBV9|14
CASSVDPDTDTQYF
TGTGCCAGCAGCGTAGATCCGGACACAGATACGCAGTATTTT
>few|-|TRBJ2-3|TRBV6-6|17
CASSYKTGSSGRWTQYF
TGTGCCAGCAGTTACAAGACAGGTTCTTCAGGCAGGTGGACGCAGTATTTT
>many|TRBD1|TRBJ2-1|TRBV4-1|13
CASSPQHRGEQFF
TGCGCCAGCAGCCCCCAACACAGGGGTGAGCAGTTCTTC
>many|-|TRBJ2-2|TRBV14|18
CASSQDRVTGPNTGELFF
TGTGCCAGCAGCCAAGATCGCGTGACAGGACCGAACACCGGGGAGCTGTTTTTT
>many|-|TRBJ2-2|TRBV29-1|18
CSVEDTGTGGWGTGELFF
TGCAGCGTTGAAGATACGGGAACGGGCGGCTGGGGCACCGGGGAGCTGTTTTTT
>few|TRBD2|TRBJ2-1|TRBV11-1|13
CASSGLAGDEQFF
TGTGCCAGCTCGGGACTAGCGGGAGATGAGCAGTTCTTC
>many|TRBD2|TRBJ2-7|TRBV18|14
CASSPQRESNEQYF
TGTGCCAGCTCACCCCAGCGGGAGAGCAACGAGCAGTACTTC
>many|TRBD2|TRBJ2-2|TRBV15|16
CATSRDRLAGSGELFF
TGTGCCACCAGCAGAGATCGACTAGCGGGGTCCGGGGAGCTGTTTTTT
>many|TRBD2|TRBJ2-5|TRBV20-1|14
CSARGLAGTETQYF
TGCAGTGCTAGGGGGCTAGCGGGAACAGAGACCCAGTACTTC
>few|TRBD1|TRBJ1-4|TRBV5-6|16
CASSLAGQGAGEKLFF
TGTGCCAGCAGCTTAGCAGGACAGGGGGCGGGAGAAAAACTGTTTTTT
>many|-|TRBJ2-5|TRBV3-1|12
CASSQVQETQYF
TGTGCCAGCAGCCAAGTCCAAGAGACCCAGTACTTC
>many|-|TRBJ1-5|TRBV6-6|16
CASSYNPDSRGQPQHF
TGTGCCAGCAGTTACAATCCCGACAGTCGAGGTCAGCCCCAGCATTTT
>many|-|TRBJ1-2|TRBV7-3|13
CASSLTGGLGYTF
TGTGCCAGCAGCTTAACCGGGGGGCTTGGCTACACCTTC
>-|TRBD1|TRBJ2-4|TRBV3-1|15
CASSQQTGGWNIQYF
TGTGCCAGCAGCCAACAGACAGGGGGCTGGAACATTCAGTACTTC
>-|-|TRBJ2-4|TRBV5-1|15
CASSSLGGGGNIQYF
TGCGCCAGCAGTTCCCTAGGGGGGGGCGGAAACATTCAGTACTTC
>-|TRBD2|TRBJ2-1|TRBV6-2/TRBV6-3|14
CASRVPTSAAEQFF
TGTGCCAGCAGAGTCCCCACTAGCGCGGCTGAGCAGTTCTTC
>many|TRBD2|TRBJ2-7|TRBV12-3/TRBV12-4|16
CASSFRSGGSSYEQYF
TGTGCCAGCAGTTTCCGCTCCGGGGGGAGCTCCTACGAGCAGTACTTC
>many|TRBD2|TRBJ2-7|TRBV6-1|15
CASSKTSGSSYEQYF
TGTGCCAGCAGTAAAACTAGCGGGAGCTCCTACGAGCAGTACTTC
>many|TRBD2|TRBJ2-5|TRBV19|14
CASSRTSGRETQYF
TGTGCCAGTAGTCGGACTAGCGGGCGGGAGACCCAGTACTTC
>few|-|TRBJ2-3|TRBV2|15
CARLSGKTSTDTQYF
TGTGCCAGACTGTCGGGGAAAACTAGCACAGATACGCAGTATTTT
>many|TRBD2|TRBJ2-7|TRBV5-8|15
CASSLGGTSVSEQYF
TGTGCCAGCAGCTTGGGCGGGACTAGCGTAAGCGAGCAGTACTTC
>many|-|TRBJ1-5|TRBV20-1|13
CSARESSNQPQHF
TGCAGTGCTAGAGAGAGTAGCAATCAGCCCCAGCATTTT
>-|TRBD1|TRBJ2-6|TRBV12-3/TRBV12-4|17
CASRPGQGFSGANVLTF
TGTGCCAGCAGACCGGGACAGGGGTTCTCTGGGGCCAACGTCCTGACTTTC
>many|TRBD1|TRBJ2-1|TRBV25-1|16
CASSVGTGDRRGEQFF
TGTGCCAGCAGTGTTGGGACAGGTGATCGGCGTGGTGAGCAGTTCTTC